This entry lists 14 T cell receptor beta chains sequenced from one sample in a study of regulatory T cells in long-lasting Graves disease. Time point given: newly diagnosed GD, antithyroid drugs for less than 3 months. Isolated PBMC RNA provided the starting material for the TCR library. Building of the TCR beta libraries involved iRepertoire HTBI primers and Arm-PCR of CDR3 regions. TCRdb called the multiplex PCR reads again in MiXCR, with one record for every CDR3 protein. The table lists roughly 510,000 distinct CDR3 sequences, more than 15% of them singletons. These data were likewise used in another study, on T cells in Graves' hyperthyroidism and ophthalmopathy.

The sequenced sample was peripheral blood mononuclear cells (PBMCs), obtained at new diagnosis, from a patient treated with antithyroid drugs. The receptors stem from a man in his late teens or twenties with Graves disease.

The chain combines TRBV7-6 with TRBJ2-5; 14 nucleotides line up with TRBD2. J was trimmed by 5 bases and V by 5 bases; bases with no gene match: 7. CDR3 size: 16 residues. Germline CDR1 and CDR2: SGHVS and FNYEAQ. The CDR3 here is CASSRGTSGSWETQYF. CDR3 sequence (DNA): TGTGCCAGCAGCCGAGGGACTAGCGGGAGCTGGGAGACCCAGTACTTC.

With regard to this clonotype: This likely stems from a read error, as it lies one base from a far larger clone. The V call is TRBV3-1, the J call TRBJ2-3; TRBD2 might be the D (6 bases). This CDR3 spans 14 amino acids. Trimming removed 5 bases at V and 5 bases at J, with 14 bases between. The germline gives CDR1 LGHDT, CDR2 YNNKEL (reference sequence). The CDR3 coding sequence is TGTGCCAGCAGCTTGACTAACGGGAGAGATACGCAGTATTTT. It translates to CASSLTNGRDTQYF.

This chain links TRBV28 with TRBJ2-7, with TRBD1 as a possible D gene (6 bases). V dropped 7 bases and J dropped 4 bases, with 17 bases sitting between them. Germline V gene sequence: CDR1 MDHEN, CDR2 SYDVKM. The CDR3 is 14 residues long. For the CDR3, the DNA is TGTGCCAGCACCCATGGGGGACACGGATACGAGCAGTACTTC. Translating gives CASTHGGHGYEQYF.

This clonotype rates as medium-sized (0.01 to 0.1%). This chain uses TRBV28 with TRBJ1-5; perhaps TRBD1 as D (5 bases). V was clipped by 5 bases and J by 8 bases, with 19 bases between them. The CDR3 is 15 residues long. In germline, CDR1 is MDHEN, CDR2 SYDVKM. CDR3 in amino acids: CASSPTGESRKPQHF. In DNA form, the CDR3 reads TGTGCCAGCAGTCCCACGGGGGAAAGTAGGAAGCCCCAGCATTTT.

V gene TRBV11-2 combines with J gene TRBJ2-1, with D maybe TRBD1 (5 bases). Trimming stripped 0 bases from V and 2 bases from J, with 29 bases between. CDR3 length: 22 residues. Per germline, CDR1 SGHAT and CDR2 FQNNGV. The CDR3 nucleotides are TGTGCCAGCAGCTTAGATCGTTGGGCAATAACAGGCCCTATTCGGGCCTACAATGAGCAGTTCTTC. The encoded protein is CASSLDRWAITGPIRAYNEQFF.

J is TRBJ2-2 and V is TRBV29-1; the D is unclear. Germline CDR1 is SQVTM and CDR2 is ANQGSEA. The CDR3 runs to 14 residues. Deletions cut 5 bases from V and 0 bases from J, with 10 bases between. This CDR3 reads CSVYAEANTGELFF. For the CDR3, the DNA is TGCAGCGTTTATGCGGAAGCGAACACCGGGGAGCTGTTTTTT.

This clonotype was seen many times. The CDR3 sequence is CASSLGRPGGPTNEQFF. For the CDR3, the DNA is TGTGCCAGCAGCTTAGGCCGACCAGGGGGACCCACCAATGAGCAGTTCTTC. This sequence joins TRBV13 and TRBJ2-1, with 7 bases lining up with TRBD1. Germline-derived CDR1 and CDR2 are PRHDT and FYEKMQ (reference sequence). This CDR3 comprises 17 residues. J was trimmed by 6 bases and V by 0 bases; bases with no gene match: 11.

This clonotype showed up many times. This chain uses TRBV27 with TRBJ2-5; TRBD2 matches at 8 bases. V was clipped by 3 bases and J by 4 bases; unmatched bases: 7. The CDR3 spans 15 residues. Germline values: CDR1 MNHEY, CDR2 SMNVEV (reference sequence). The CDR3 reads CASSLGAGALETQYF. The CDR3 coding sequence is TGTGCCAGCAGTTTGGGAGCGGGAGCATTAGAGACCCAGTACTTC.

A few counts support this clonotype. J is TRBJ2-3 and V is TRBV20-1; possibly TRBD1 for D (6 bases). Trimming took off 0 bases at V and 6 bases at J, with 16 bases between the two ends. The germline CDR1 and CDR2 sequences are DFQATT and SNEGSKA (reference sequence). CDR3 length: 15 amino acids. The CDR3 DNA follows: TGCAGTGCTAGAGAAATCAGGAGGCAGGGGGATACGCAGTATTTT. Its protein product is CSAREIRRQGDTQYF.

At least ten counts were recorded for this clonotype. The J gene is TRBJ1-4, the V gene TRBV20-1; tentatively, D is TRBD1 (6 bases). The CDR3 covers 15 residues. Germline loops: CDR1 DFQATT, CDR2 SNEGSKA (reference sequence). With 1 base removed from V and 4 bases from J, the gap between germline ends came to 13 bases. The CDR3 spells CSARVRGQDNEKLFF. DNA of the CDR3: TGCAGTGCTAGAGTACGGGGACAAGATAATGAAAAACTGTTTTTT.

This clonotype came up a few times. The chain combines TRBV27 with TRBJ2-1; 8 bases fit TRBD1. CDR3 length: 13 residues. J lost 10 bases, V lost 5 bases, and 7 bases had no gene match. Germline CDR1 MNHEY, CDR2 SMNVEV (reference sequence). In DNA, the CDR3 is TGTGCCAGCAGTAAGACAGGGGCGAACGAGCAGTTCTTC. Its protein is CASSKTGANEQFF.

The table lists this clonotype with many counts. The chain links TRBV5-6 to TRBJ1-2; the match to TRBD1 covers 8 bases. J was trimmed by 6 bases and V by 0 bases; bases with no gene match: 7. This CDR3 has 15 amino acids. Germline CDR1 SGHDT, CDR2 YYEEEE. The CDR3 region has the DNA TGTGCCAGCAGCTTGGCGTGGGCAGGGGGCCATGGCTACACCTTC. It is translated as CASSLAWAGGHGYTF.

In its sample, this clonotype was seen many times. J is TRBJ2-7 and V is TRBV7-2; D gene ambiguous. This CDR3 spans 14 amino acids. The germline gives CDR1 SGHTA, CDR2 FQGNSA. Trimming shortened V by 2 bases and J by 7 bases, and 15 bases separated the two germline ends. This CDR3 reads CASSLSRSQREQYF. As DNA, the CDR3 is TGTGCCAGCAGCTTATCGCGGAGCCAGCGAGAGCAGTACTTC.

A few counts support this clonotype. The chain carries TRBV6-2 or TRBV6-3 and TRBJ1-3; 8 nucleotides line up with TRBD1. Trimming took 5 bases from V and 4 from J; bases not matched to a gene: 4. The CDR3 consists of 14 residues. Germline V gene data show CDR1 as MNHEY and CDR2 as SVGEGT. Written as DNA, the CDR3 is TGTGCCAGCAGTCCCGACAGGGGAGGAAACACCATATATTTT. It specifies CASSPDRGGNTIYF.